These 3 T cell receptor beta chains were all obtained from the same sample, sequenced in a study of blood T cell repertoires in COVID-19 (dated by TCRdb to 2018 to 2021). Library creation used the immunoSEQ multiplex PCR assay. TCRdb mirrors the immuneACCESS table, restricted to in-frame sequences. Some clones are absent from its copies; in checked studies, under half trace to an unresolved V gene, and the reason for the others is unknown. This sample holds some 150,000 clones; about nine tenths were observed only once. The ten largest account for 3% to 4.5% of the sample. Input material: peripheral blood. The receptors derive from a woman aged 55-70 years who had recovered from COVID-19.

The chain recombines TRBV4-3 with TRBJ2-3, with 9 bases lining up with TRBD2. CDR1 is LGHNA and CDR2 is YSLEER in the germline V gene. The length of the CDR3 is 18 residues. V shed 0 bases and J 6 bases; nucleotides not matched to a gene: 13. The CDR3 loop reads CASSQDRLAGIGSDTQYF. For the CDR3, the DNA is TGCGCCAGCAGCCAAGATCGTCTAGCGGGGATCGGCTCCGATACGCAGTATTTT.

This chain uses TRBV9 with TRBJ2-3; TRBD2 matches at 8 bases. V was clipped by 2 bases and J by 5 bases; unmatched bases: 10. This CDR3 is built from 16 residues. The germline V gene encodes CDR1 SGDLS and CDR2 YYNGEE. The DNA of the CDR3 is TGTGCCAGCAGCGTCGGACTAACGGGGGGGCAAGATACGCAGTATTTT. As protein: CASSVGLTGGQDTQYF.

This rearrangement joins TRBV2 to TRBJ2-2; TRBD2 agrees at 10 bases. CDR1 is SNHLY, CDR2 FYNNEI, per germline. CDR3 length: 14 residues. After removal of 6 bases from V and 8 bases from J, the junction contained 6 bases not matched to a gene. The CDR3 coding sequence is TGTGCCAGCAGGTTTCTAGCGGGGGTTGGGGAGCTGTTTTTT. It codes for CASRFLAGVGELFF.